This TCR beta chain was recorded in a study of blood T cell repertoires in COVID-19. Seattle enrolled patients during active infection and tracked them longitudinally. Some clones are missing from TCRdb's copy, which holds only in-frame ones; the method was immunoSEQ multiplex PCR. The sample yields fewer than 350,000 clones, around 88% seen once. Germline V gene data show CDR1 as SGDLS and CDR2 as YYNGEE. The CDR3 runs to 17 residues. Trimming cost V 3 bases and J 3 bases; bases outside gene matches: 9. This TCR derives from a woman between 70 and 85 years old with COVID-19, enrolled during active disease. Sequenced material: peripheral blood. V usage is TRBV9 and J usage is TRBJ2-5; 12 bases are a match to TRBD2. CDR3 loop: CASSATGLAGPKETQYF. The CDR3, as DNA: TGTGCCAGCAGCGCGACCGGACTAGCGGGGCCGAAAGAGACCCAGTACTTC.